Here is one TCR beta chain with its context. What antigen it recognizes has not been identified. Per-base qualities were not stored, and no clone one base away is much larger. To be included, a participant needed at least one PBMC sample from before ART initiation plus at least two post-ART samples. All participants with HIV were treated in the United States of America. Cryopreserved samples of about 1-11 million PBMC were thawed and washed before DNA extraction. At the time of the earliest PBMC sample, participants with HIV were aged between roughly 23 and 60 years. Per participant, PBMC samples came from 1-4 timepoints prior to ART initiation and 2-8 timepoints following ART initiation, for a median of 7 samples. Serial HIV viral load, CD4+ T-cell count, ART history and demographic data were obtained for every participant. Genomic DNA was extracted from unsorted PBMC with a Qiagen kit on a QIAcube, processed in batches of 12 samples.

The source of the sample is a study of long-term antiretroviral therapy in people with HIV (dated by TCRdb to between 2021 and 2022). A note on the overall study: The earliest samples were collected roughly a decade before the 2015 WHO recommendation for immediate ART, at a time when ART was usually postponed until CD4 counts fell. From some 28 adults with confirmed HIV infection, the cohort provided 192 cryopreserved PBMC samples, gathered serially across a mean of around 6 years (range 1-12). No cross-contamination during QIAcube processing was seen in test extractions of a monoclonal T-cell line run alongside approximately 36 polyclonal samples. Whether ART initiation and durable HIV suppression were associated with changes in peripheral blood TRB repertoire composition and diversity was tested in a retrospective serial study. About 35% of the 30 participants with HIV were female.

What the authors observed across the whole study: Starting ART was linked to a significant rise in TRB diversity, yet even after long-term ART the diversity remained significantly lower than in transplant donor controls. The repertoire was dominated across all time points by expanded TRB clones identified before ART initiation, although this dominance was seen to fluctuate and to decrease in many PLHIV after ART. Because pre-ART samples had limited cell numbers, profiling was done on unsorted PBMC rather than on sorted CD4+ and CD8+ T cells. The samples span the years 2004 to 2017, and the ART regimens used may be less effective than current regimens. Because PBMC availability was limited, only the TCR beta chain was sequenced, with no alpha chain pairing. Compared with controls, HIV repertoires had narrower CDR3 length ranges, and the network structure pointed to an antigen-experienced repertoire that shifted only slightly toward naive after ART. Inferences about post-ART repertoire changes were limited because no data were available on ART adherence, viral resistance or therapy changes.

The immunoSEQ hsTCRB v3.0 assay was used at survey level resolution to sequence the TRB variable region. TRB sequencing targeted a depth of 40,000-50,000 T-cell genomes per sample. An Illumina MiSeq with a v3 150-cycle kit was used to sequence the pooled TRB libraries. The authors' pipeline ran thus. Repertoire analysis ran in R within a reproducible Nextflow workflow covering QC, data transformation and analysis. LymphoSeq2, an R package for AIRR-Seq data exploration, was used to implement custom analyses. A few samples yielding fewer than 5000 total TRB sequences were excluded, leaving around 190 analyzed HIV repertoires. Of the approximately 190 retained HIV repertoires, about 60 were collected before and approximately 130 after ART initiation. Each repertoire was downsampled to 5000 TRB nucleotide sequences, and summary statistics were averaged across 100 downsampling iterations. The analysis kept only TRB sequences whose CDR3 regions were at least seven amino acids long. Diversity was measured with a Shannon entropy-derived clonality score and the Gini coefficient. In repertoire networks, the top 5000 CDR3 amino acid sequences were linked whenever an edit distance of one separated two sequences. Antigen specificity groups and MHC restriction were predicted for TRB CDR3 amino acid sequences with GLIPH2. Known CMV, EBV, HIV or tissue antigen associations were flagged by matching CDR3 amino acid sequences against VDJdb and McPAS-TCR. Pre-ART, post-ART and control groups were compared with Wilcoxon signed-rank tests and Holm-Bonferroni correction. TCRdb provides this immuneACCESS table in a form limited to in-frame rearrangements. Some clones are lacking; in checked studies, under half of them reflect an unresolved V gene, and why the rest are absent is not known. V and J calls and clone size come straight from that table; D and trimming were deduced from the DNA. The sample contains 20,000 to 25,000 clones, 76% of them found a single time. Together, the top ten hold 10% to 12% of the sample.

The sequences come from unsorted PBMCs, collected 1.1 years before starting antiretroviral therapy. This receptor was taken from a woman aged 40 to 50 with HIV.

The nucleotide sequence is given as TGTGCCAGCAGCTCTCTTAGTGGCGCAGATACGCAGTATTTT. This yields the protein CASSSLSGADTQYF. The sequence links TRBV6-6 to TRBJ2-3, with the D gene uncertain. Taken from cysteine to phenylalanine, the CDR3 has 14 residues. CDR3 DNA is the only sequence kept; it has 42 bases, read in frame from the first base. CDR1 and CDR2 were assigned from the germline V gene (reference sequence) as MNHNY and SVGAGI. The junction shows trimming of 6 bases on V and 4 bases on J, plus 14 bases between the germline ends.